There are many counts of the clone carrying this T cell receptor (beta chain). The entry originates in a study of CD8 T cells in ankylosing spondylitis. One entry per CDR3 protein results from TCRdb running MiXCR on the 5' RACE reads. The sample contains some 150,000 distinct CDR3 sequences, roughly 11% of which appear only once. Sequencing was done on a sample of blood, either unsorted or a sorted T cell fraction (not recorded which). The receptor comes from a female donor with ankylosing spondylitis or in good health (not recorded which).

CDR3 bases: TGTGCCAGCAGCCAAGTGCAGGGGGCGCAAGGCTACACCTTC. Encoded protein: CASSQVQGAQGYTF. This chain joins TRBV3-1 and TRBJ1-2, with 8 bases aligning to TRBD1. The J segment lost 8 bases and the V segment lost 1 base, leaving 6 bases of the junction unmatched. Germline CDR1 LGHDT, CDR2 YNNKEL (reference sequence). The CDR3 is 14 amino acids.